The 23 T cell receptor beta chains in this list originate from one sample, sequenced in a study of blood T cell repertoires in COVID-19. Generated by immunoSEQ multiplex PCR, the TCRdb table keeps only in-frame clones and is missing some. The table includes about 77,000 clones, roughly 80% detected once. The sequenced sample was peripheral blood. The receptor set was obtained from a woman aged 70-85 years with acute or convalescent COVID-19.

V gene TRBV19 combines with J gene TRBJ2-3; D is uncertain. This CDR3 spans 12 amino acids. Germline assignment: CDR1 LNHDA and CDR2 SQIVND (reference sequence). With 8 bases removed from V and 2 bases from J, the gap between germline ends came to 8 bases. CDR3 region: CASGPLTDTQYF. The CDR3 coding sequence is TGTGCCAGTGGGCCGCTCACAGATACGCAGTATTTT.

This chain links TRBV7-2 with TRBJ2-2; D unclear. This CDR3 spans 15 amino acids. CDR1 SGHTA and CDR2 FQGNSA come from the germline V gene. V shed 0 bases and J shed 1 base, with 6 bases lying between them. CDR3 bases: TGTGCCAGCAGCTTAGCGTACGGGAACACCGGGGAGCTGTTTTTT. Its protein product is CASSLAYGNTGELFF. Complete variable domain (other parts from reference TRBV7-2 and TRBJ2-2): GAGVSQSPSNKVTEKGKDVELRCDPISGHTALYWYRQSLGQGLEFLIYFQGNSAPDKSGLPSDRFSAERTGGSVSTLTIQRTQQEDSAVYLCASSLAYGNTGELFFGEGSRLTVL.

This clone was seen a few times. The CDR3 loop reads CASSEGAGEFGYTF. CDR3 sequence (DNA): TGTGCCAGCAGTGAAGGGGCAGGGGAGTTCGGCTACACCTTC. The V gene is TRBV6-1, the J gene TRBJ1-2, with D perhaps TRBD1 (6 bases). The germline V gene encodes CDR1 MNHNS and CDR2 SASEGT. The germline V and J ends were trimmed by 1 base and 8 bases, with 14 bases remaining between them. This CDR3 is built from 14 residues.

The J gene is TRBJ1-1, the V gene TRBV7-9; TRBD1 is a possible D gene (6 bases). Germline V gene sequence: CDR1 SEHNR, CDR2 FQNEAQ (reference sequence). With 5 bases removed from V and 8 bases from J, the gap between germline ends came to 21 bases. The CDR3 runs 15 residues. The CDR3 sequence: CASSPDGGPVFEAFF. CDR3 nucleotide sequence: TGTGCCAGCAGCCCAGACGGGGGGCCCGTATTCGAAGCTTTCTTT.

This clone has at least ten counts. The chain carries TRBV6-5 and TRBJ1-1; no reliable D call. Germline CDR1 and CDR2: MNHEY and SVGAGI. The V end was cut by 5 bases, the J end by 1 base, with 8 bases between. The CDR3 runs 13 residues. The CDR3 region is CASSPRWNTEAFF. The CDR3 nucleotides are TGTGCCAGCAGTCCGCGGTGGAACACTGAAGCTTTCTTT.

J is TRBJ2-5 and V is TRBV18; 9 bases agree with TRBD2. From germline, CDR1 is KGHSH and CDR2 LQKENI. There are 18 residues in the CDR3. With 2 bases clipped from V and 0 bases from J, the junction kept 10 bases outside the gene matches. The CDR3: CASSPAGTSYFNQETQYF. The CDR3 DNA sequence: TGTGCCAGCTCACCAGCCGGGACTAGCTATTTCAACCAAGAGACCCAGTACTTC.

V gene TRBV9 combines with J gene TRBJ2-7; 13 bases fit TRBD2. CDR1 and CDR2 (germline): SGDLS, YYNGEE. The V segment lost 0 bases and the J segment 1 base; nucleotides outside the gene matches: 13. This CDR3 contains 20 residues. The CDR3 reads CASSVGSGTSGVLRSYEQYF. The CDR3 nucleotides read TGTGCCAGCAGCGTAGGTTCCGGGACTAGCGGGGTACTCCGTTCCTACGAGCAGTACTTC.

The rearrangement joins TRBV5-1 to TRBJ2-2; possible D gene TRBD1, 5 bases. Germline V gene data show CDR1 as SGHRS and CDR2 as YFSETQ. Between the trimmed V and J ends, which lost 3 bases and 7 bases, there was a span of 10 bases. The CDR3 has 13 residues. CDR3 protein: CASSSDSFGELFF. The CDR3 DNA is TGCGCCAGCAGCTCCGACAGTTTCGGGGAGCTGTTTTTT. Drawing the rest from reference TRBV5-1 and TRBJ2-2, the complete variable domain is KAGVTQTPRYLIKTRGQQVTLSCSPISGHRSVSWYQQTPGQGLQFLFEYFSETQRNKGNFPGRFSGRQFSNSRSEMNVSTLELGDSALYLCASSSDSFGELFFGEGSRLTVL.

This clone was counted a single time. This chain connects TRBV5-6 to TRBJ2-7; 9 bases agree with TRBD1. The CDR3 is 15 residues long. V lost 4 bases and J lost 3; bases outside the gene matches: 8. Germline V CDR1 and CDR2: SGHDT, YYEEEE. CDR3 bases: TGTGCCAGCAGCCGTGGGTGGGACAGGGACTACGAGCAGTACTTC. It translates to CASSRGWDRDYEQYF.

V and J are TRBV19 and TRBJ1-3; TRBD1 matches 7 bases. Germline lookup yields CDR1 LNHDA and CDR2 SQIVND (reference sequence). The CDR3 spans 14 residues. With 7 bases clipped from V and 3 bases from J, the junction kept 6 bases outside the gene matches. The CDR3: CASTPDRDGNTIYF. CDR3 DNA: TGTGCCAGTACACCAGACAGGGATGGAAACACCATATATTTT.

The chain links TRBV7-9 to TRBJ1-2, with a tentative D call TRBD1 (6 bases). CDR1 is SEHNR and CDR2 is FQNEAQ in the germline V gene (reference sequence). V was clipped by 4 bases and J by 7 bases, with 13 bases between them. The CDR3 is 13 residues long. The CDR3 here is CASSSTQGGGYTF. The CDR3 DNA reads as TGTGCCAGCAGCTCTACACAGGGCGGTGGCTACACCTTC.

This sequence joins TRBV4-2 and TRBJ2-1; no definite D call. This CDR3 has 14 residues. Trimming cost V 0 bases and J 6 bases, with 9 bases left between them. Germline loops: CDR1 LGHNA, CDR2 YNFKEQ. CDR3 protein: CASSQDYPLNEQFF. Here the CDR3 DNA reads TGTGCCAGCAGCCAAGACTACCCCCTCAATGAGCAGTTCTTC.

Only a few counts were recorded for this clone. This sequence joins TRBV6-5 and TRBJ1-1; 7 nucleotides match TRBD1. After removal of 7 bases from V and 1 base from J, the junction contained 3 bases not matched to a gene. Germline-derived CDR1 and CDR2 are MNHEY and SVGAGI. CDR3 length: 13 amino acids. CDR3 nucleotides: TGTGCCAGCACTTGGGACAGGAACACTGAAGCTTTCTTT. Protein product: CASTWDRNTEAFF.

The chain is built from TRBV27 and TRBJ1-1, with 7 bases lining up with TRBD1. Germline CDR1 is MNHEY and CDR2 is SMNVEV (reference sequence). CDR3 length: 14 amino acids. The V gene end was trimmed by 6 bases and the J gene end by 5 bases; junction bases not matched to a gene: 9. CDR3 sequence: CASRQRGLDTEAFF. The CDR3, as DNA: TGTGCCAGCAGGCAGAGGGGGCTGGATACTGAAGCTTTCTTT.

V and J are TRBV4-1 and TRBJ1-5; possible D gene TRBD1, 5 bases. V lost 2 bases to trimming and J lost 0 bases, with 14 bases between them. The CDR3 spans 17 residues. The germline V gene encodes CDR1 MGHRA and CDR2 YSYEKL. CDR3 sequence (DNA): TGCGCCAGCAGCCAACCCTGGGGCGATAATAGCAATCAGCCCCAGCATTTT. Translating it yields CASSQPWGDNSNQPQHF.

This clone has only one observation. CDR3 sequence (DNA): TGTGCCAGCAGTGAAGTCGGGGGGCGTTCACCCCTCCACTTT. Translation: CASSEVGGRSPLHF. This chain joins TRBV6-1 and TRBJ1-6; possibly TRBD1 for D (6 bases). The CDR3 length is 14 residues. Trimming shortened V by 1 base and J by 9 bases, and 10 bases separated the two germline ends. The germline CDR1 and CDR2 sequences are MNHNS and SASEGT.

V usage is TRBV27 and J usage is TRBJ2-1; 8 nucleotides agree with TRBD1. Germline trimming cut 3 bases from V and 4 bases from J; bases unmatched to any gene: 5. The CDR3 covers 15 residues. Germline V gene sequence: CDR1 MNHEY, CDR2 SMNVEV (reference sequence). The CDR3 nucleotides are TGTGCCAGCAGTTTGGGGGGACAGGAGTACAATGAGCAGTTCTTC. This gives the protein CASSLGGQEYNEQFF.

The count of this clone is one. The V gene is TRBV29-1, the J gene TRBJ2-5; D not resolved. The CDR3 length is 10 residues. V was trimmed by 3 bases and J by 5 bases, leaving 4 bases between them. Germline CDR1 SQVTM, CDR2 ANQGSEA. As DNA, the CDR3 is TGCAGCGTTGATGAGGAGACCCAGTACTTC. It yields the protein CSVDEETQYF. Based on the CDR3 plus reference TRBV29-1 and TRBJ2-5, the full variable domain is SAVISQKPSRDICQRGTSLTIQCQVDSQVTMMFWYRQQPGQSLTLIATANQGSEATYESGFVIDKFPISRPNLTFSTLTVSNMSPEDSSIYLCSVDEETQYFGPGTRLLVL.

The V call is TRBV27, the J call TRBJ2-1, with 9 bases that match TRBD1. J gave up 9 bases and V 6 bases, and 6 bases lay outside the gene matches. CDR3 size: 13 residues. Germline assignment: CDR1 MNHEY and CDR2 SMNVEV (reference sequence). The chain's CDR3 is CASSFTGGVEQFF. CDR3 sequence (DNA): TGTGCCAGCAGCTTTACAGGGGGCGTTGAGCAGTTCTTC.

V is TRBV5-6 and J is TRBJ1-2; D remains ambiguous. The germline CDR1 and CDR2 sequences are SGHDT and YYEEEE. V was clipped by 0 bases and J by 4 bases, with 13 bases between them. This CDR3 comprises 15 residues. CDR3 bases: TGTGCCAGCAGCTTGGTATCACCCTCCGGCTATGGCTACACCTTC. It yields the protein CASSLVSPSGYGYTF.

This clone occurred a few times. V gene TRBV9 combines with J gene TRBJ1-1; D ambiguous. Trimming took 4 bases from V and 7 from J, leaving 17 bases between them. The germline gives CDR1 SGDLS, CDR2 YYNGEE. The CDR3 runs 14 residues. The CDR3 spells CASSPDLQTGEAFF. In DNA form, the CDR3 reads TGTGCCAGCAGCCCCGACCTCCAAACGGGTGAAGCTTTCTTT.

In DNA, the CDR3 is TGTGCCAGCAGTAGGGACAGGGCCTCTGGAAACACCATATATTTT. Protein sequence: CASSRDRASGNTIYF. The chain links TRBV6-6 to TRBJ1-3; 9 bases match TRBD1. Losses at the gene ends were 5 bases for V and 0 bases for J; bases not matched to a gene: 2. The CDR3 runs 15 residues. Germline V gene data show CDR1 as MNHNY and CDR2 as SVGAGI (reference sequence).

The V call is TRBV5-1, the J call TRBJ1-2; 11 nucleotides agree with TRBD1. The germline gives CDR1 SGHRS, CDR2 YFSETQ. J was trimmed by 3 bases and V by 3 bases; bases with no gene match: 1. This CDR3 has 14 residues. CDR3: CASSSGQGDYGYTF. Here the CDR3 DNA reads TGCGCCAGCAGCTCGGGACAGGGGGACTATGGCTACACCTTC.